These 21 T cell receptor beta chains were all obtained from the same sample, sequenced in a study of shared clonotypes between healthy human individuals. Cells designated naive CD8 were CD45RO-negative and were positively selected for CCR7, with terminally differentiated effector memory CD45RA+ cells excluded. The data were produced by immunoSEQ multiplex PCR, yet TCRdb's version contains in-frame clones alone and is incomplete. This sample has roughly 590,000 clones; about 95% occur once, and the top ten carry about 0.11%. Sequencing was done on a sample of naive CD8+ T cells sorted from blood. The receptor set was obtained from a woman in her 30s in good health.

Concerning this clone itself: At the DNA level, this CDR3 is encoded by other sequences in the same sample as well. V gene TRBV7-9 combines with J gene TRBJ2-1; unclear D gene. Germline CDR1 is SEHNR and CDR2 is FQNEAQ (reference sequence). Trimming left V 6 bases short and J 5 bases short, with 5 bases between. This CDR3 is 11 amino acids long. The CDR3 reads CASSRDNEQFF. The DNA of the CDR3 is TGTGCCAGCAGTCGGGACAATGAGCAGTTCTTC.

In its sample, this clone was seen once. The CDR3 region is CASSPRTGRDEKLFF. The CDR3 coding sequence is TGTGCCAGCAGCCCCCGGACAGGGAGGGATGAAAAACTGTTTTTT. The chain carries TRBV13 and TRBJ1-4, with 8 bases matching TRBD1. The germline CDR1 and CDR2 sequences are PRHDT and FYEKMQ (reference sequence). This CDR3 contains 15 residues. V lost 5 bases to trimming and J lost 6 bases; unmatched junction nucleotides: 8. The variable domain in full, with the rest retrieved from reference TRBV13 and TRBJ1-4, is AAGVIQSPRHLIKEKRETATLKCYPIPRHDTVYWYQQGPGQDPQFLISFYEKMQSDKGSIPDRFSAQQFSDYHSELNMSSLELGDSALYFCASSPRTGRDEKLFFGSGTQLSVL.

This chain connects TRBV28 to TRBJ1-2; 7 nucleotides line up with TRBD1. This CDR3 has 14 residues. Germline trimming cut 3 bases from V and 4 bases from J; bases unmatched to any gene: 5. In germline, CDR1 is MDHEN, CDR2 SYDVKM. CDR3 sequence reads: CASSFRQGTYGYTF. The CDR3 DNA reads TGTGCCAGCAGTTTCAGACAGGGTACCTATGGCTACACCTTC.

CDR3 protein: CASSSPRELSGGETQYF. CDR3 nucleotides: TGTGCCAGCAGTTCCCCCCGTGAGTTGTCGGGAGGAGAGACCCAGTACTTC. The rearrangement joins TRBV28 to TRBJ2-5; 7 nucleotides line up with TRBD2. The CDR3 spans 17 residues. V lost 4 bases, J lost 4 bases, and 15 bases stayed unmatched. CDR1 MDHEN and CDR2 SYDVKM come from the germline V gene.

Concerning this clone: The same CDR3 arises from other DNA sequences in this sample as well. V is TRBV19 and J is TRBJ1-1, with D uncertain. The length of the CDR3 is 13 residues. V shed 1 base and J shed 1 base, with 4 bases lying between them. Germline loops: CDR1 LNHDA, CDR2 SQIVND (reference sequence). This chain's CDR3 is CASSIGRNTEAFF. DNA of the CDR3: TGTGCCAGTAGTATAGGTAGGAACACTGAAGCTTTCTTT.

With regard to this clone: Other DNA sequences in the same sample also yield this CDR3. The chain employs TRBV28 and TRBJ2-3, with D unclear. Germline V gene sequence: CDR1 MDHEN, CDR2 SYDVKM. With 3 bases removed from V and 1 base from J, the gap between germline ends came to 5 bases. The CDR3 loop spans 13 amino acids. This CDR3 is CASSFTGTDTQYF. The DNA of the CDR3 is TGTGCCAGCAGTTTTACGGGCACAGATACGCAGTATTTT.

The chain joins TRBV28 to TRBJ1-2; no clear D. This CDR3 is built from 14 residues. Trimming pared 5 bases from V and 6 bases from J, leaving 16 bases between. Looked up from germline, CDR1 is MDHEN and CDR2 is SYDVKM. The CDR3, as DNA: TGTGCCAGCAGTCCCCTGGACGGCGCTAATGGCTACACCTTC. Amino acid sequence: CASSPLDGANGYTF.

This clone was observed once. This chain joins TRBV5-1 and TRBJ2-7, with TRBD1 matching 7 bases. Germline V gives CDR1 SGHRS, CDR2 YFSETQ. This CDR3 is 13 amino acids long. J was trimmed by 4 bases and V by 6 bases; bases with no gene match: 7. In DNA form, the CDR3 reads TGCGCCAGCAACACGGGACAGTCGTACGAGCAGTACTTC. Translation: CASNTGQSYEQYF. Full variable domain (rest looked up from reference TRBV5-1 and TRBJ2-7): KAGVTQTPRYLIKTRGQQVTLSCSPISGHRSVSWYQQTPGQGLQFLFEYFSETQRNKGNFPGRFSGRQFSNSRSEMNVSTLELGDSALYLCASNTGQSYEQYFGPGTRLTVT.

The chain recombines TRBV10-3 with TRBJ1-2; D not resolved. Trimming left V 2 bases short and J 4 bases short, with 14 bases between. The CDR3 runs 15 residues. Germline V CDR1 and CDR2: ENHRY, SYGVKD. CDR3 nucleotides: TGTGCCATCAGTGAGCCTGGGGTATCAAGCTATGGCTACACCTTC. It codes for CAISEPGVSSYGYTF.

The chain couples TRBV28 to TRBJ2-7; TRBD2 agrees at 12 bases. The trim removed 3 bases at V and 0 bases at J, leaving 18 bases unmatched. CDR3 length equals 21 residues. CDR1 and CDR2 (germline): MDHEN, SYDVKM. CDR3: CASSFPRTVLAGGPSSYEQYF. The DNA of the CDR3 is TGTGCCAGCAGTTTCCCCCGCACGGTTCTAGCGGGAGGGCCTAGCTCCTACGAGCAGTACTTC.

The J gene is TRBJ2-5, the V gene TRBV6-1, with D possibly matching TRBD1 (6 bases). This CDR3 is built from 16 residues. Germline CDR1 and CDR2: MNHNS and SASEGT. V was cut by 0 bases and J by 2 bases, with 13 bases left in between. In nucleotides, the CDR3 is TGTGCCAGCAGTGAAGCGACAGGCATAAGTCAAGAGACCCAGTACTTC. This sequence encodes CASSEATGISQETQYF.

This chain joins TRBV5-8 and TRBJ2-7; D tentatively fits TRBD1 or TRBD2 (6 bases each). This CDR3 comprises 15 residues. CDR1 SGHTS and CDR2 YDEGEE come from the germline V gene. Between the trimmed V and J ends, which lost 5 bases and 4 bases, there was a span of 19 bases. The CDR3 loop reads CASSPVSVGGYEQYF. The CDR3 DNA reads TGTGCCAGCAGTCCCGTTAGCGTAGGGGGGTACGAGCAGTACTTC.

V gene TRBV19 combines with J gene TRBJ2-7; 7 bases fit TRBD1. CDR3 length equals 16 residues. Germline assignment: CDR1 LNHDA and CDR2 SQIVND (reference sequence). The junction had 13 bases not matched to a gene; V was cut back by 3 bases and J by 5 bases. The CDR3 DNA is TGTGCCAGTAGTATCCCCCGAGACAGGGCACTGGACGAGCAGTACTTC. Encoded protein: CASSIPRDRALDEQYF.

The genes are TRBV27 and TRBJ2-4; TRBD1 agrees at 7 bases. V gave up 4 bases and J gave up 6 bases; unmatched junction bases: 3. The V gene's germline CDR1 is MNHEY and CDR2 SMNVEV (reference sequence). CDR3 length equals 13 residues. The CDR3 sequence: CASSSYRGNIQYF. As DNA, the CDR3 is TGTGCCAGCAGTTCCTACAGGGGAAACATTCAGTACTTC.

V is TRBV7-6 and J is TRBJ2-1; maybe TRBD1 (5 bases). The length of the CDR3 is 14 residues. Trimming took 4 bases from V and 4 from J, leaving 11 bases between them. Germline CDR1 reads SGHVS; CDR2 reads FNYEAQ. DNA of the CDR3: TGTGCCAGCAGCTCCGCTACAGGTTACAATGAGCAGTTCTTC. Protein sequence: CASSSATGYNEQFF.

The chain uses TRBV4-1 and TRBJ1-1, with 12 bases that match TRBD1. This CDR3 has 16 residues. CDR1 is MGHRA, CDR2 YSYEKL, per germline. With V trimmed by 4 bases and J by 4 bases, 7 bases remained unmatched. The DNA of the CDR3 is TGCGCCAGCAGCCCCGGGACAGGGGGCGAGGCCACTGAAGCTTTCTTT. Amino acids: CASSPGTGGEATEAFF.

This rearrangement joins TRBV7-8 to TRBJ2-5, with 7 bases that match TRBD1. The germline V gene encodes CDR1 SGHVS and CDR2 FQNEAQ. This CDR3 has 15 residues. V was pared by 7 bases and J by 2 bases, with 10 bases of the junction left unmatched. The CDR3 loop reads CASIDPGQIQETQYF. CDR3 sequence (DNA): TGTGCCAGCATCGATCCGGGACAGATACAAGAGACCCAGTACTTC.

The chain is built from TRBV13 and TRBJ1-1; 7 nucleotides agree with TRBD1. CDR1 PRHDT and CDR2 FYEKMQ come from the germline V gene (reference sequence). With V trimmed by 4 bases and J by 1 base, 6 bases remained unmatched. CDR3 size: 15 residues. Here the CDR3 reads CASSSGTETNTEAFF. The CDR3 DNA follows: TGTGCCAGCAGCTCGGGGACAGAAACGAACACTGAAGCTTTCTTT.

In the case of this clone: This same CDR3 is encoded by further DNA sequences in the sample. This chain connects TRBV9 to TRBJ2-6; D may be TRBD2 (5 bases). CDR3 length: 15 residues. V gave up 4 bases and J gave up 1 base, with 9 bases separating them. In germline, CDR1 is SGDLS, CDR2 YYNGEE. The CDR3 sequence: CASSPRGSGANVLTF. CDR3 sequence (DNA): TGTGCCAGCAGCCCTCGCGGGTCTGGGGCCAACGTCCTGACTTTC. Full variable domain (outside the CDR3, taken from reference TRBV9 and TRBJ2-6): DSGVTQTPKHLITATGQRVTLRCSPRSGDLSVYWYQQSLDQGLQFLIQYYNGEERAKGNILERFSAQQFPDLHSELNLSSLELGDSALYFCASSPRGSGANVLTFGAGSRLTVL.

The V gene is TRBV27, the J gene TRBJ2-1, with a tentative D call TRBD1 (6 bases). This CDR3 has 15 amino acids. Trimming cost V 10 bases and J 2 bases, with 18 bases left between them. The germline V gene encodes CDR1 MNHEY and CDR2 SMNVEV (reference sequence). The CDR3 coding sequence is TGTGCCACCCGTCCCTTCAGGACAGCCTACAATGAGCAGTTCTTC. This encodes CATRPFRTAYNEQFF.

The chain recombines TRBV11-2 with TRBJ2-1, with 9 bases that match TRBD2. V gave up 0 bases and J gave up 6 bases; unmatched junction bases: 6. The CDR3 has 16 amino acids. CDR1 and CDR2 (germline): SGHAT, FQNNGV. This chain's CDR3 is CASSLEVAGVLNEQFF. The DNA for the CDR3 is TGTGCCAGCAGCTTAGAAGTAGCGGGAGTACTCAATGAGCAGTTCTTC.